Shown below are 9 T cell receptor beta chains from a single sample sequenced in a study of blood T cell repertoires in COVID-19. Clones were sequenced by immunoSEQ multiplex PCR, and TCRdb holds only the in-frame ones, with some missing. The profile shows under 250,000 clones, roughly 90% of them singletons. Sequencing used peripheral blood. Every receptor here comes from a man aged 60 to 69 with acute or convalescent COVID-19.

With respect to this clone: A junction end diverges from the germline sequence, so it may reflect a read error. The chain couples TRBV18 to TRBJ1-3; 7 nucleotides agree with TRBD1. The CDR3 runs 17 residues. Germline loops: CDR1 KGHSH, CDR2 LQKENI. CDR3 amino acids: CASSSPGDRLSGNTIYF. The CDR3 DNA reads TGTGCCAGCTCATCACCCGGGGACAGACTCTCTGGAAACACCATATATTTT.

The J gene is TRBJ2-5, the V gene TRBV18; D remains unclear. V was trimmed by 3 bases and J by 1 base, leaving 6 bases between them. The CDR3 runs 13 residues. Germline loops: CDR1 KGHSH, CDR2 LQKENI. CDR3 nucleotide sequence: TGTGCCAGCTCACCCATCGGCCAAGAGACCCAGTACTTC. Its translation is CASSPIGQETQYF. The complete variable domain, with remaining parts taken from reference TRBV18 and TRBJ2-5, reads NAGVMQNPRHLVRRRGQEARLRCSPMKGHSHVYWYRQLPEEGLKFMVYLQKENIIDESGMPKERFSAEFPKEGPSILRIQQVVRGDSAAYFCASSPIGQETQYFGPGTRLLVL.

This chain connects TRBV28 to TRBJ1-2; TRBD1 aligns across 9 bases. From germline, CDR1 is MDHEN and CDR2 SYDVKM. The CDR3 is made up of 15 amino acids. After removal of 4 bases from V and 6 bases from J, the junction contained 9 bases not matched to a gene. The CDR3 sequence is CASSSPGTGLDGYTF. As DNA, the CDR3 is TGTGCCAGCAGTTCCCCCGGGACAGGGTTGGATGGCTACACCTTC.

This clone was counted between two and nine times. The V gene is TRBV10-2, the J gene TRBJ2-7; 10 nucleotides agree with TRBD2. Germline V gene data show CDR1 as WSHSY and CDR2 as SAAADI. The CDR3 totals 13 residues. The J segment lost 2 bases and the V segment lost 10 bases, leaving 5 bases of the junction unmatched. CDR3 sequence reads: CATGTSDAYEQYF. DNA of the CDR3: TGCGCCACCGGGACTAGCGATGCCTACGAGCAGTACTTC.

This chain uses TRBV19 with TRBJ2-1, with D possibly matching TRBD1 (5 bases). The CDR3 contains 19 residues. The V and J ends lost 1 base and 3 bases respectively, with 22 bases between them. The germline gives CDR1 LNHDA, CDR2 SQIVND (reference sequence). The CDR3 is CASSIVYPQGESYYNEQFF. The CDR3 nucleotides are TGTGCCAGTAGTATAGTGTACCCCCAGGGCGAATCCTACTACAATGAGCAGTTCTTC.

Of note for this clone: Its ends do not fully match the called genes, so a read error is possible. The chain has TRBV5-1 and TRBJ1-1; D is perhaps TRBD1 (6 bases). The CDR3 is made up of 14 amino acids. Looked up from germline, CDR1 is SGHRS and CDR2 is YFSETQ. CDR3 DNA sequence: TGCGCCAGCAGCTGGGGACACGAGAACGCTGAAGCTTTCTTT. Its translation is CASSWGHENAEAFF.

As DNA, the CDR3 is TGTGCCAGCAGCTTAAGGGGGGGTTATACGAACACTGAAGCTTTCTTT. Translating gives CASSLRGGYTNTEAFF. The V and J genes are TRBV14 and TRBJ1-1, with D tentatively TRBD1 (6 bases). V lost 5 bases, J lost 1 base, and 17 bases lay in between. Germline CDR1 is SGHDN and CDR2 is FVKESK. The CDR3 has 16 residues.

The V gene is TRBV27, the J gene TRBJ2-2; D possibly corresponds to TRBD2 (6 bases). There are 15 residues in the CDR3. Trimming stripped 0 bases from V and 6 bases from J, with 11 bases between. Germline CDR1 is MNHEY and CDR2 is SMNVEV (reference sequence). CDR3: CASSLSAGIAGELFF. In DNA form, the CDR3 reads TGTGCCAGCAGTTTATCGGCGGGAATCGCCGGGGAGCTGTTTTTT.

The V gene is TRBV11-3, the J gene TRBJ2-1; the match to TRBD2 covers 9 bases. Germline V gene lookup returns CDR1 SGHNT and CDR2 YENEEA. The CDR3 contains 15 residues. The trim removed 3 bases at V and 4 bases at J, leaving 4 bases unmatched. The CDR3 sequence is CASSFLAGDYNEQFF. The CDR3 nucleotides are TGTGCCAGCAGCTTTTTAGCGGGAGATTACAATGAGCAGTTCTTC.